These T cell receptor beta chains were read from a single sample in a study of human T cells and chemical hapten exposure. TCRdb used MiXCR to reprocess the RACE reads, holding one entry per CDR3 protein. Among 55,000 to 75,000 distinct CDR3 sequences listed, around 12% were seen once. Sequencing used whole blood, obtained in connection with sensitization to the hapten diphenylcyclopropenone (DPC). All receptors come from a young man with alopecia areata. Some clones in this sample may be carry-over from other donors' samples. Each CDR3 is given with its conserved first and last residue. A D gene is named only where the DNA matches it firmly. Only part of the rows carry a size: once, few, many, or a class if the clone is expanded.

d_call: -
j_call: TRBJ2-1
v_call: TRBV12-3/TRBV12-4
clone_size: many
cdr3_aa: CASSKGAYNEQFF
cdr3_nt: TGTGCCAGCAGTAAGGGGGCCTACAATGAGCAGTTCTTC

d_call: -
j_call: TRBJ2-1
v_call: TRBV7-9
clone_size: -
cdr3_aa: CASSLARASLGGGDEQFF
cdr3_nt: TGTGCCAGCAGCTTAGCGCGGGCTAGTTTAGGCGGGGGCGATGAGCAGTTCTTC

d_call: TRBD1
j_call: TRBJ1-1
v_call: TRBV9
clone_size: -
cdr3_aa: CASSPRGQGDGEAFF
cdr3_nt: TGTGCCAGCAGCCCCCGAGGACAGGGGGATGGTGAAGCTTTCTTT

d_call: TRBD1
j_call: TRBJ1-6
v_call: TRBV27
clone_size: -
cdr3_aa: CASSLAGGTSPLHF
cdr3_nt: TGTGCCAGCAGTTTGGCAGGGGGCACTTCACCCCTCCACTTT

d_call: -
j_call: TRBJ2-1
v_call: TRBV6-2/TRBV6-3
clone_size: few
cdr3_aa: CASSYGGLQSSYNEQFF
cdr3_nt: TGTGCCAGCAGTTACGGGGGACTCCAAAGCTCCTACAATGAGCAGTTCTTC

d_call: -
j_call: TRBJ2-7
v_call: TRBV5-1
clone_size: -
cdr3_aa: CASSEGSTHEQYF
cdr3_nt: TGCGCCAGCAGCGAGGGGAGCACCCACGAGCAGTACTTC

d_call: -
j_call: TRBJ2-3
v_call: TRBV11-2
clone_size: few
cdr3_aa: CASSLFSGSSTQYF
cdr3_nt: TGTGCCAGCAGCTTATTTTCCGGGAGTAGTACGCAGTATTTT

d_call: TRBD1
j_call: TRBJ2-1
v_call: TRBV10-3
clone_size: many
cdr3_aa: CAISGWTGQGKNEQFF
cdr3_nt: TGTGCCATCAGTGGCTGGACGGGACAGGGTAAAAATGAGCAGTTCTTC

d_call: TRBD2
j_call: TRBJ2-3
v_call: TRBV20-1
clone_size: -
cdr3_aa: CSVGLRGAGDTQYF
cdr3_nt: TGCAGTGTCGGCTTGCGGGGGGCGGGAGATACGCAGTATTTT

d_call: -
j_call: TRBJ2-1
v_call: TRBV2
clone_size: -
cdr3_aa: CASIDWTTDNEQFF
cdr3_nt: TGTGCCAGCATTGATTGGACGACCGACAATGAGCAGTTCTTC

d_call: -
j_call: TRBJ1-2
v_call: TRBV27
clone_size: few
cdr3_aa: CATMGGSNYGYTF
cdr3_nt: TGTGCCACTATGGGCGGCAGTAACTATGGCTACACCTTC

d_call: TRBD2
j_call: TRBJ2-3
v_call: TRBV5-1
clone_size: many
cdr3_aa: CASSVAGHPKGDTQYF
cdr3_nt: TGCGCCAGCAGCGTAGCGGGACACCCCAAGGGAGATACGCAGTATTTT

d_call: -
j_call: TRBJ2-7
v_call: TRBV10-3
clone_size: many
cdr3_aa: CAISEPPREQYF
cdr3_nt: TGTGCCATCAGTGAGCCCCCCAGGGAACAGTACTTC

d_call: -
j_call: TRBJ1-1
v_call: TRBV6-2/TRBV6-3
clone_size: few
cdr3_aa: CASSYWPLETPEAFF
cdr3_nt: TGTGCCAGCAGTTACTGGCCCCTGGAAACACCTGAAGCTTTCTTT

d_call: -
j_call: TRBJ1-5
v_call: TRBV20-1
clone_size: few
cdr3_aa: CSARVSNQPQHF
cdr3_nt: TGCAGTGCTAGAGTCTCTAATCAGCCCCAGCATTTT

d_call: -
j_call: TRBJ2-2
v_call: TRBV19
clone_size: -
cdr3_aa: CASTPGSGNTGELFF
cdr3_nt: TGTGCCAGTACCCCTGGGTCGGGGAACACCGGGGAGCTGTTTTTT

d_call: -
j_call: TRBJ2-2
v_call: TRBV7-9
clone_size: few
cdr3_aa: CASSLVLGTGELFF
cdr3_nt: TGTGCCAGCAGCTTAGTCCTCGGGACCGGGGAGCTGTTTTTT

d_call: TRBD1
j_call: TRBJ1-6
v_call: TRBV12-3/TRBV12-4
clone_size: -
cdr3_aa: CASRTSQGAGSPLHF
cdr3_nt: TGTGCCAGCAGAACATCACAGGGGGCGGGATCACCCCTCCACTTT

d_call: TRBD1
j_call: TRBJ2-2
v_call: TRBV11-2
clone_size: many
cdr3_aa: CASSTGDRVVPGELFF
cdr3_nt: TGTGCCAGCAGTACCGGAGACAGGGTGGTGCCCGGGGAGCTGTTTTTT

d_call: -
j_call: TRBJ2-3
v_call: TRBV9
clone_size: few
cdr3_aa: CASSVGQGVAFRDTQYF
cdr3_nt: TGTGCCAGCAGCGTAGGGCAGGGTGTAGCATTCAGAGATACGCAGTATTTT

d_call: -
j_call: TRBJ1-6
v_call: TRBV6-5
clone_size: few
cdr3_aa: CASTPSVSGSPLHF
cdr3_nt: TGTGCCAGCACCCCGTCGGTATCGGGTTCACCCCTCCACTTT

d_call: -
j_call: TRBJ1-1
v_call: TRBV6-6
clone_size: few
cdr3_aa: CASSTRAEYNPEAFF
cdr3_nt: TGTGCCAGCAGTACCCGGGCCGAATATAACCCTGAAGCTTTCTTT

d_call: -
j_call: TRBJ2-1
v_call: TRBV20-1
clone_size: -
cdr3_aa: CSTRGAYNEQFF
cdr3_nt: TGCAGTACCAGGGGTGCCTACAATGAGCAGTTCTTC

d_call: -
j_call: TRBJ1-4
v_call: TRBV2
clone_size: few
cdr3_aa: CASSTGGLSEKLFF
cdr3_nt: TGTGCCAGCAGCACCGGAGGGTTGAGTGAAAAACTGTTTTTT

d_call: TRBD1
j_call: TRBJ2-5
v_call: TRBV5-1
clone_size: -
cdr3_aa: CASSATQGQGLQTQYF
cdr3_nt: TGCGCCAGCAGCGCGACTCAGGGACAGGGCCTACAGACCCAGTACTTC

d_call: TRBD1
j_call: TRBJ2-7
v_call: TRBV5-6
clone_size: -
cdr3_aa: CASSGGQGIFYEQYF
cdr3_nt: TGTGCCAGCAGCGGCGGACAGGGGATCTTCTACGAGCAGTACTTC

d_call: -
j_call: TRBJ2-7
v_call: TRBV12-3/TRBV12-4
clone_size: -
cdr3_aa: CASSLGQYEQYF
cdr3_nt: TGTGCCAGCAGTTTAGGTCAGTACGAGCAGTACTTC

d_call: -
j_call: TRBJ2-3
v_call: TRBV7-3
clone_size: -
cdr3_aa: CASSLMTAQGDTQYF
cdr3_nt: TGTGCCAGCAGCTTAATGACAGCACAGGGAGATACGCAGTATTTT

d_call: TRBD2
j_call: TRBJ2-7
v_call: TRBV7-6
clone_size: -
cdr3_aa: CASSLAVGTSDEQYF
cdr3_nt: TGTGCCAGCAGCTTAGCGGTCGGGACTAGCGACGAGCAGTACTTC

d_call: TRBD1
j_call: TRBJ1-6
v_call: TRBV7-2
clone_size: few
cdr3_aa: CASSMQGTVSPLHF
cdr3_nt: TGTGCCAGCAGCATGCAGGGGACAGTTTCACCCCTCCACTTT

d_call: -
j_call: TRBJ1-1
v_call: TRBV19
clone_size: -
cdr3_aa: CASGVDRLNTEAFF
cdr3_nt: TGTGCCAGTGGGGTTGACAGGCTGAACACTGAAGCTTTCTTT

d_call: -
j_call: TRBJ2-5
v_call: TRBV28
clone_size: many
cdr3_aa: CASRSRVGETQYF
cdr3_nt: TGTGCCAGCAGGTCCAGGGTCGGGGAGACCCAGTACTTC

d_call: -
j_call: TRBJ1-5
v_call: TRBV4-2
clone_size: -
cdr3_aa: CASSQDRAGNQPQHF
cdr3_nt: TGTGCCAGCAGCCAAGATCGGGCAGGCAATCAGCCCCAGCATTTT

d_call: -
j_call: TRBJ1-1
v_call: TRBV5-1
clone_size: -
cdr3_aa: CASSTNRERGTEAFF
cdr3_nt: TGCGCCAGCAGCACTAACAGGGAGAGGGGCACTGAAGCTTTCTTT

d_call: -
j_call: TRBJ1-5
v_call: TRBV7-2
clone_size: -
cdr3_aa: CASSFGSHTYFNQPQHF
cdr3_nt: TGTGCCAGCAGCTTTGGGAGCCACACATACTTCAATCAGCCCCAGCATTTT

d_call: -
j_call: TRBJ1-6
v_call: TRBV20-1
clone_size: few
cdr3_aa: CSARRRLRGDSPLHF
cdr3_nt: TGCAGTGCTAGAAGGAGACTCAGGGGAGATTCACCCCTCCACTTT

d_call: -
j_call: TRBJ1-3
v_call: TRBV5-4
clone_size: many
cdr3_aa: CASSLPPDDTIYF
cdr3_nt: TGTGCCAGCAGCTTGCCGCCCGATGACACCATATATTTT

d_call: TRBD2
j_call: TRBJ2-5
v_call: TRBV4-2
clone_size: -
cdr3_aa: CTSSQAGAVRQETQYF
cdr3_nt: TGTACCAGCAGCCAAGCGGGGGCGGTTCGGCAAGAGACCCAGTACTTC

d_call: TRBD1
j_call: TRBJ1-1
v_call: TRBV3-1
clone_size: -
cdr3_aa: CASSQVTGGTEAFF
cdr3_nt: TGTGCCAGCAGCCAAGTCACAGGGGGCACTGAAGCTTTCTTT

d_call: -
j_call: TRBJ1-1
v_call: TRBV5-4
clone_size: many
cdr3_aa: CASSLDSSLGATEAFF
cdr3_nt: TGTGCCAGCAGCTTGGATAGTTCCTTGGGAGCCACTGAAGCTTTCTTT

d_call: TRBD1
j_call: TRBJ1-2
v_call: TRBV7-6
clone_size: many
cdr3_aa: CASSLNPTGSNYGYTF
cdr3_nt: TGTGCCAGCAGCCTCAATCCGACAGGGTCCAACTATGGCTACACCTTC

d_call: -
j_call: TRBJ1-6
v_call: TRBV6-1
clone_size: many
cdr3_aa: CASTRIGWGRDNSPLHF
cdr3_nt: TGTGCCAGCACCCGAATAGGGTGGGGACGAGATAATTCACCCCTCCACTTT

d_call: TRBD2
j_call: TRBJ2-5
v_call: TRBV20-1
clone_size: many
cdr3_aa: CSARVYASGGETQYF
cdr3_nt: TGCAGTGCTAGAGTTTACGCTAGCGGGGGTGAGACCCAGTACTTC

d_call: TRBD1
j_call: TRBJ2-3
v_call: TRBV15
clone_size: many
cdr3_aa: CATSRTRTGVTDTQYF
cdr3_nt: TGTGCCACCAGCAGAACCCGGACAGGTGTGACAGATACGCAGTATTTT

d_call: -
j_call: TRBJ2-7
v_call: TRBV28
clone_size: medium-sized
cdr3_aa: CASRLDTAGSYEQYF
cdr3_nt: TGTGCCAGCAGATTGGACACCGCCGGCTCCTACGAGCAGTACTTC

d_call: TRBD2
j_call: TRBJ2-5
v_call: TRBV27
clone_size: many
cdr3_aa: CASSAPGLAGGWRETQYF
cdr3_nt: TGTGCCAGCAGCGCTCCGGGACTAGCGGGGGGATGGCGGGAGACCCAGTACTTC

d_call: -
j_call: TRBJ2-4
v_call: TRBV6-2/TRBV6-3
clone_size: few
cdr3_aa: CASSYSSPNIQYF
cdr3_nt: TGTGCCAGCAGTTACTCATCCCCGAACATTCAGTACTTC

d_call: TRBD1
j_call: TRBJ1-1
v_call: TRBV4-1
clone_size: few
cdr3_aa: CASSQDSGQGARALNTEAFF
cdr3_nt: TGCGCCAGCAGCCAAGATTCGGGACAGGGGGCCCGGGCGCTGAACACTGAAGCTTTCTTT

d_call: -
j_call: TRBJ1-5
v_call: TRBV27
clone_size: -
cdr3_aa: CARRVQGEYQPQHF
cdr3_nt: TGTGCCAGGAGGGTACAGGGAGAGTATCAGCCCCAGCATTTT

d_call: -
j_call: TRBJ1-1
v_call: TRBV20-1
clone_size: few
cdr3_aa: CSSRDFHGENTEAFF
cdr3_nt: TGCAGTTCTAGAGATTTTCATGGGGAGAACACTGAAGCTTTCTTT

d_call: TRBD1
j_call: TRBJ1-6
v_call: TRBV9
clone_size: few
cdr3_aa: CASSVTGTGELRPLHF
cdr3_nt: TGTGCCAGCAGCGTGACCGGGACAGGGGAACTCAGACCCCTCCACTTT

d_call: -
j_call: TRBJ1-5
v_call: TRBV6-2/TRBV6-3
clone_size: many
cdr3_aa: CASTPGPENQPQHF
cdr3_nt: TGTGCCAGCACCCCGGGACCAGAGAATCAGCCCCAGCATTTT

d_call: -
j_call: TRBJ1-3
v_call: TRBV5-5
clone_size: many
cdr3_aa: CASSPLAYSGNTIYF
cdr3_nt: TGTGCCAGCAGCCCTTTGGCGTACTCTGGAAACACCATATATTTT